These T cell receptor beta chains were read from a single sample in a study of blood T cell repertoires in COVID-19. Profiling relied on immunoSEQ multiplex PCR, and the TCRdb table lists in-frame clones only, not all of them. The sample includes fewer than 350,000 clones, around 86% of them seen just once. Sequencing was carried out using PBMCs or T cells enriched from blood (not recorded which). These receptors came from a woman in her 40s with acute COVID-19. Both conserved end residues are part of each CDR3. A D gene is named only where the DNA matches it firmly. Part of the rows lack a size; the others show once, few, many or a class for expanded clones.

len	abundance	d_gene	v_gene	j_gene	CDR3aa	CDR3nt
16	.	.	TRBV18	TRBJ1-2	CASSPLRAQSNYGYTF	TGTGCCAGCTCACCACTCAGGGCCCAGTCTAACTATGGCTACACCTTC
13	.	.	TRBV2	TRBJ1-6	CASSAPGNSPLHF	TGTGCCAGCAGTGCCCCCGGGAATTCACCCCTCCACTTT
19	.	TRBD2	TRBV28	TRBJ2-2	CASSLMAHGLAGEVGELFF	TGTGCCAGCAGTTTAATGGCACACGGACTAGCGGGAGAGGTCGGGGAGCTGTTTTTT
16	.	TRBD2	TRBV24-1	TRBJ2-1	CATSENLAGGSFGQFF	TGTGCCACCAGTGAGAACCTAGCGGGAGGGTCATTCGGGCAGTTCTTC
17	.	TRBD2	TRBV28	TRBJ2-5	CASSRLTSGRYQETQYF	TGTGCCAGCAGTCGCCTTACTAGCGGGAGGTACCAAGAGACCCAGTACTTC
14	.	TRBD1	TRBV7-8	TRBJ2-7	CASSFGTAPYEQYF	TGTGCCAGCAGCTTTGGGACAGCGCCCTACGAGCAGTACTTC
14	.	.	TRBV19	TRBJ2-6	CASNWASGANVLTF	TGTGCCAGTAATTGGGCCTCTGGGGCCAACGTCCTGACTTTC
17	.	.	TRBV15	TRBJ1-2	CATSRDYVQGGTYGYTF	TGTGCCACCAGCAGAGATTACGTACAGGGTGGAACCTATGGCTACACCTTC
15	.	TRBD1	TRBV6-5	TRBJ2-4	CASSWTGLAKNIQYF	TGTGCCAGCAGTTGGACAGGACTAGCCAAAAACATTCAGTACTTC
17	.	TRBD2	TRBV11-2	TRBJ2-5	CASSLGRSGGARETQYF	TGTGCCAGCAGCTTAGGGAGGAGCGGGGGGGCAAGAGAGACCCAGTACTTC
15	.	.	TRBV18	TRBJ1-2	CASSPTRVLGNGYTF	TGTGCCAGCTCACCAACGCGGGTCTTAGGTAATGGCTACACCTTC
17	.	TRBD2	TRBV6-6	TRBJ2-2	CASSPGLAGGRSGELFF	TGTGCCAGCAGTCCGGGACTAGCGGGAGGAAGATCAGGGGAGCTGTTTTTT
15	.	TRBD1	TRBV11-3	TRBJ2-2	CASSLRTGVTGELFF	TGTGCCAGCAGCTTACGGACAGGGGTGACCGGGGAGCTGTTTTTT
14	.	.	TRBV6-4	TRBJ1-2	CASSESGSDYGYTF	TGTGCCAGCAGTGAGTCGGGTTCCGACTATGGCTACACCTTC
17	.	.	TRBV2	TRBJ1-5	CASSDHRRASGNQPQHF	TGTGCCAGCAGCGATCATCGGAGGGCGAGCGGCAATCAGCCCCAGCATTTT
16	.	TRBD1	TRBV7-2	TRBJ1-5	CASSPRLGQGEQPQHF	TGTGCCAGCAGCCCCAGGTTGGGACAGGGCGAACAGCCCCAGCATTTT
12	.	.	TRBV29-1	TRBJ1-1	CSSGRLDTEAFF	TGCAGCTCCGGTCGTTTGGACACTGAAGCTTTCTTT
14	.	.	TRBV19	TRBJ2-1	CASRFSGPLNEQFF	TGTGCCAGTAGGTTTAGCGGACCCCTTAATGAGCAGTTCTTC
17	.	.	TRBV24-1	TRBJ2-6	CATSDPTDFSGANVLTF	TGTGCCACCAGTGATCCCACGGACTTTTCTGGGGCCAACGTCCTGACTTTC
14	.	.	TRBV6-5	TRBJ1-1	CASRIPGQNTEAFF	TGTGCCAGCAGGATCCCGGGACAGAACACTGAAGCTTTCTTT
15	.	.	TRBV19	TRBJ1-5	CASSPPSRGNQPQHF	TGTGCCAGTAGTCCGCCCTCGAGGGGCAATCAGCCCCAGCATTTT
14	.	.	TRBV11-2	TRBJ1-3	CASSLGLQATTIYF	TGTGCCAGCAGCTTAGGATTACAGGCGACCACCATATATTTT
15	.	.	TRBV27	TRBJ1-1	CASSLKPRMNTEAFF	TGTGCCAGCAGTTTAAAGCCGAGAATGAACACTGAAGCTTTCTTT
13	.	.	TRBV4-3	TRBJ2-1	CASSQEGAPRQFF	TGCGCCAGCAGCCAAGAAGGGGCACCAAGGCAGTTCTTC
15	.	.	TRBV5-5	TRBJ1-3	CASSGTRVAGNTIYF	TGTGCCAGCAGCGGAACCAGGGTTGCAGGAAACACCATATATTTT
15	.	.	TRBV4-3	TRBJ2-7	CASSHSERGGYEQYF	TGCGCCAGCAGCCACTCTGAGAGGGGAGGCTACGAGCAGTACTTC
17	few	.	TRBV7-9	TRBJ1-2	CASSPPGSVISNYGYTF	TGTGCCAGCAGCCCGCCGGGTTCTGTTATTTCTAACTATGGCTACACCTTC
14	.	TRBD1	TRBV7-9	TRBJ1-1	CASSRDRGQAEAFF	TGTGCCAGCAGTCGGGACAGGGGGCAGGCTGAAGCTTTCTTT
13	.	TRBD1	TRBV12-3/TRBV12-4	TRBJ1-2	CASSHRQGRGYTF	TGTGCCAGCAGCCACCGACAGGGGAGGGGCTACACCTTC
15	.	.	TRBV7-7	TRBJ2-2	CASSLDRTSTGELFF	TGTGCTAGCAGCTTAGACAGGACCAGCACCGGGGAGCTGTTTTTT
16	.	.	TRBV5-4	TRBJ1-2	CASSFSGLPGSYGYTF	TGTGCCAGCAGTTTTTCGGGACTCCCCGGCAGCTATGGCTACACCTTC
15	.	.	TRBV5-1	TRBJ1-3	CASSLQQGSGNTIYF	TGCGCCAGCAGCTTGCAACAGGGTTCTGGAAACACCATATATTTT
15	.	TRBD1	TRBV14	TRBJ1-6	CASSLRTGGGSPLHF	TGTGCCAGCAGCCTCCGGACAGGGGGAGGTTCACCCCTCCACTTT
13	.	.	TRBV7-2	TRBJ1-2	CASVTGPNYGYTF	TGTGCCAGCGTAACAGGGCCCAACTATGGCTACACCTTC
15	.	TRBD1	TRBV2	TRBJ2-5	CASSEGQGARETQYF	TGTGCCAGCAGTGAGGGCCAGGGGGCGCGGGAGACCCAGTACTTC
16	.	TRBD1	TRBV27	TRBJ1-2	CASSLIPTGANYGYTF	TGTGCCAGCAGTTTAATCCCGACAGGGGCAAACTATGGCTACACCTTC
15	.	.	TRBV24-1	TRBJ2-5	CATSDLQAGQETQYF	TGTGCCACCAGTGATTTGCAGGCGGGGCAGGAGACCCAGTACTTC
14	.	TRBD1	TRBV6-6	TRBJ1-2	CASSYVGQIYGYTF	TGTGCCAGCAGTTACGTGGGACAGATCTATGGCTACACCTTC
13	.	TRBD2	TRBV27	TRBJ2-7	CASCAWGGSEQYF	TGTGCCAGCTGTGCGTGGGGGGGTTCCGAGCAGTACTTC
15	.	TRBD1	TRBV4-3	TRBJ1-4	CASSLDRRGIEKLFF	TGCGCCAGCAGCCTTGATCGCAGGGGGATTGAAAAACTGTTTTTT
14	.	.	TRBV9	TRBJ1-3	CASSAGLFGNTIYF	TGTGCCAGCAGTGCTGGGCTCTTTGGAAACACCATATATTTT
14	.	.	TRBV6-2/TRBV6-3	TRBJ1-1	CASSRWTLNTEAFF	TGTGCCAGCAGCCGGTGGACTCTAAACACTGAAGCTTTCTTT
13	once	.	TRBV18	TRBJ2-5	CASSPWQQETQYF	TGTGCCAGCTCACCGTGGCAGCAAGAGACCCAGTACTTC
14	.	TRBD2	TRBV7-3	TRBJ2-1	CASSLSGREDEQFF	TGTGCCAGCAGCTTGAGCGGGAGGGAAGATGAGCAGTTCTTC
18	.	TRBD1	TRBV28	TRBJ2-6	CASSSVWDRTTGANVLTF	TGTGCCAGCAGTTCGGTCTGGGACAGGACGACTGGGGCCAACGTCCTGACTTTC
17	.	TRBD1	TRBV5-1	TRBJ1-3	CASSTGTGGYSGNTIYF	TGCGCCAGCAGTACCGGGACAGGGGGCTACTCTGGAAACACCATATATTTT
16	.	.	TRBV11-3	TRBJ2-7	CASSLVRAQGAYEQYF	TGTGCCAGCAGCCTAGTACGGGCACAGGGAGCTTACGAGCAGTACTTC
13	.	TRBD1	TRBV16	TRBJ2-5	CASSQTGRETQYF	TGTGCCAGCAGCCAGACAGGGCGCGAGACCCAGTACTTC
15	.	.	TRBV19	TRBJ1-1	CASSRSGHPNTEAFF	TGTGCCAGTAGTCGGTCGGGACACCCGAACACTGAAGCTTTCTTT
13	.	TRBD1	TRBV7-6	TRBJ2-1	CASSPGTDLEQFF	TGTGCCAGCAGCCCCGGGACAGACCTAGAGCAGTTCTTC
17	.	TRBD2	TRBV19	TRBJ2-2	CASSIVGGLLTAGELFF	TGTGCCAGTAGTATAGTGGGAGGGCTGTTAACAGCCGGGGAGCTGTTTTTT
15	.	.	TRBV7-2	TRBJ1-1	CASSLSIGRATEAFF	TGTGCCAGCAGCTTATCTATCGGCAGGGCCACTGAAGCTTTCTTT
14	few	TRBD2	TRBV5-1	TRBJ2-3	CASSLGRSTDTQYF	TGCGCCAGCAGCCTCGGGAGGAGCACAGATACGCAGTATTTT
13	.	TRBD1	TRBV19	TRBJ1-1	CASHTTGGTEAFF	TGTGCCAGTCATACCACAGGGGGCACTGAAGCTTTCTTT
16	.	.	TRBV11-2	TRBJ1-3	CASSSDGLDGGNTIYF	TGTGCCAGCAGCTCCGATGGGCTGGATGGTGGAAACACCATATATTTT
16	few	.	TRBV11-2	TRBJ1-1	CASSLDIGEVNTEAFF	TGTGCCAGCAGCTTAGATATAGGGGAAGTGAACACTGAAGCTTTCTTT
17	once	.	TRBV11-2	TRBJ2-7	CASSSGILWEVGYEQYF	TGTGCCAGCAGCTCGGGGATCTTATGGGAGGTCGGATACGAGCAGTACTTC